A single sample is the source of the 17 T cell receptor beta chains below, sequenced in a study of T cells after yellow fever vaccination. From the 5' RACE reads, TCRdb called clonotypes with MiXCR, one entry per CDR3 protein. The table lists hundreds of thousands of distinct CDR3 sequences, around 12% of them singletons. The source material was PBMCs, sampled on the day of the yellow fever booster vaccination. The receptors come from a man aged 25-40 years who received the YFV17D yellow fever vaccine.

Only a few counts were recorded for this clonotype. Written as DNA, the CDR3 is TGTGCCAGCAGCTTCGGTCCTAGCGGGGATAACACAGATACGCAGTATTTT. Its protein is CASSFGPSGDNTDTQYF. The gene calls are TRBV5-6 and TRBJ2-3; TRBD2 matches at 9 bases. The CDR3 is 17 residues long. V lost 2 bases to trimming and J lost 2 bases; unmatched junction nucleotides: 9. Germline-derived CDR1 and CDR2 are SGHDT and YYEEEE.

Comment on this clonotype: This may stem from a read error, because a much larger clone lies one nucleotide away. The V gene is TRBV7-9, the J gene TRBJ2-7; TRBD2 agrees at 14 bases. After removal of 6 bases from V and 3 bases from J, the junction contained 4 bases not matched to a gene. Germline CDR1 is SEHNR and CDR2 is FQNEAQ (reference sequence). This CDR3 has 15 amino acids. CDR3: CASRMGLAGDYEQYF. CDR3 coding DNA: TGTGCCAGCAGGATGGGACTAGCGGGAGACTACGAGCAGTACTTC. Drawing the rest from reference TRBV7-9 and TRBJ2-7, the complete variable domain is DTGVSQNPRHKITKRGQNVTFRCDPISEHNRLYWYRQTLGQGPEFLTYFQNEAQLEKSRLLSDRFSAERPKGSFSTLEIQRTEQGDSAMYLCASRMGLAGDYEQYFGPGTRLTVT.

In this sample, this clonotype turned up a few times. The chain combines TRBV3-1 with TRBJ2-2; perhaps TRBD1 as D (6 bases). The CDR3 has 15 amino acids. Deletions cut 4 bases from V and 4 bases from J, with 13 bases between. Germline CDR1 is LGHDT and CDR2 is YNNKEL (reference sequence). The CDR3 region has the DNA TGTGCCAGCAGCCGTGGACAGATGCCCACCGGGGAGCTGTTTTTT. Translated: CASSRGQMPTGELFF.

The CDR3 is CSASQEYNEQFF. Written as DNA, the CDR3 is TGCAGTGCTAGCCAGGAATACAATGAGCAGTTCTTC. The chain joins TRBV20-1 to TRBJ2-1; D is unresolved. V gave up 3 bases and J gave up 4 bases, with 7 bases separating them. CDR1 and CDR2 from the germline V gene are DFQATT and SNEGSKA (reference sequence). CDR3 size: 12 residues.

This clonotype was seen a handful of times. The gene calls are TRBV7-2 and TRBJ2-7, with D possibly being TRBD2 (6 bases). CDR1 is SGHTA and CDR2 is FQGNSA in the germline V gene. V lost 5 bases, J lost 3 bases, and 11 bases lay in between. This CDR3 region has 13 residues. The CDR3 DNA reads as TGTGCCAGCAGCCGCTGGGGGGTCTACGAGCAGTACTTC. This translates into CASSRWGVYEQYF.

In this sample, this clonotype turned up a few times. The chain joins TRBV20-1 to TRBJ2-1; no clear D. Trimming removed 0 bases at V and 8 bases at J, with 20 bases between. The germline V gene encodes CDR1 DFQATT and CDR2 SNEGSKA (reference sequence). This CDR3 has 16 residues. In nucleotides, the CDR3 is TGCAGTGCTAGAGATTGGTTGGAGTCGGATATAGATGAGCAGTTCTTC. Its translation is CSARDWLESDIDEQFF.

The CDR3 here is CASRLEGPSNEQFF. In nucleotides, the CDR3 is TGTGCCAGCAGATTGGAGGGCCCTTCCAATGAGCAGTTCTTC. This chain uses TRBV7-3 with TRBJ2-1, with D maybe TRBD2 (6 bases). The CDR3 has 14 amino acids. V lost 6 bases to trimming and J lost 6 bases, with 15 bases between them. The V gene's germline CDR1 is SGHTA and CDR2 FQGTGA.

This rearrangement joins TRBV20-1 to TRBJ2-1; 11 nucleotides line up with TRBD2. The CDR3 sequence is 14 residues long. The V gene end was trimmed by 3 bases and the J gene end by 6 bases; junction bases not matched to a gene: 4. The germline CDR1 and CDR2 sequences are DFQATT and SNEGSKA (reference sequence). The CDR3 DNA sequence: TGCAGTGCTAGTTTAGCGGGAGGGCCCAATGAGCAGTTCTTC. This codes for CSASLAGGPNEQFF.

The chain recombines TRBV25-1 with TRBJ2-2; maybe TRBD2 (6 bases). V was cut by 3 bases and J by 3 bases, with 14 bases left in between. The CDR3 is made up of 16 amino acids. Germline V CDR1 and CDR2: MGHDK, SYGVNS. The CDR3 here is CASSDSGGGYTGELFF. As DNA, the CDR3 is TGTGCCAGCAGTGATTCCGGTGGGGGGTACACCGGGGAGCTGTTTTTT.

The gene calls are TRBV29-1 and TRBJ2-5; D remains unclear. CDR3 length equals 15 residues. CDR1 and CDR2 (germline): SQVTM, ANQGSEA. Deletions cut 4 bases from V and 0 bases from J, with 15 bases between. This chain's CDR3 is CSVGILVEYQETQYF. For the CDR3, the DNA is TGCAGCGTTGGGATATTGGTTGAGTACCAAGAGACCCAGTACTTC.

This rearrangement joins TRBV20-1 to TRBJ2-3; 9 positions match TRBD2. The CDR3 spans 16 residues. From germline, CDR1 is DFQATT and CDR2 SNEGSKA (reference sequence). With V trimmed by 3 bases and J by 2 bases, 9 bases remained unmatched. The DNA for the CDR3 is TGCAGTGCTAGCCCCCCCCTAGCGGGATTCACAGATACGCAGTATTTT. Translating gives CSASPPLAGFTDTQYF.

The chain couples TRBV20-1 to TRBJ2-7; TRBD1 matches at 7 bases. The CDR3 is 11 residues long. CDR1 DFQATT and CDR2 SNEGSKA come from the germline V gene (reference sequence). CDR3: CITDRIYEQYF. In DNA, the CDR3 is TGCATCACGGACAGGATCTACGAGCAGTACTTC.

This chain joins TRBV11-2 and TRBJ2-5; D not resolved. Trimming stripped 3 bases from V and 5 bases from J, with 25 bases between. Germline CDR1 and CDR2: SGHAT and FQNNGV. This CDR3 contains 18 residues. CDR3 bases: TGTGCCAGCAGCTTTAGAGTTGCCACTCCCGGGCGTGGGGAGACCCAGTACTTC. It is translated as CASSFRVATPGRGETQYF.

This clonotype has a handful of counts. The chain links TRBV21-1 to TRBJ2-1; the D segment call TRBD2 is taken from the table without a DNA check. TRBV21-1 represents a pseudogene. The CDR3 is 16 residues long. As DNA, the CDR3 is TGTGCCAGCCGTCCAAGCGGGAGGGCCCCGTGGAATGAGCAGTTCTTC. This gives the protein CASRPSGRAPWNEQFF.

In its sample, this clonotype was seen a few times. The chain uses TRBV30 and TRBJ2-3; D possibly uses TRBD1 or TRBD2 (6 bases each). Germline V lookup: CDR1 GTSNPN, CDR2 SVGIG (reference sequence). CDR3 size: 11 residues. The V end was cut by 7 bases, the J end by 7 bases, with 12 bases between. The CDR3 bases are TGTGCCTATGAGGGGGGTTATACGCAGTATTTT. Protein: CAYEGGYTQYF.

This clonotype showed up just a few times. V usage is TRBV3-1 and J usage is TRBJ2-1, with 7 positions matching TRBD2. In germline, CDR1 is LGHDT, CDR2 YNNKEL (reference sequence). The V segment lost 0 bases and the J segment 0 bases; nucleotides outside the gene matches: 8. This CDR3 has 18 amino acids. The CDR3 bases are TGTGCCAGCAGCCAAGATTATCCCGGCGGGAGCTCCTACAATGAGCAGTTCTTC. It is translated as CASSQDYPGGSSYNEQFF.

This rearrangement joins TRBV27 to TRBJ2-5; D is undetermined. The CDR3 runs 18 residues. The V end was cut by 5 bases, the J end by 5 bases, with 27 bases between. Germline V gives CDR1 MNHEY, CDR2 SMNVEV (reference sequence). For the CDR3, the DNA is TGTGCCAGCAGTCCCCTGAGGAACCTCTTGCGGCCCCCGGAGACCCAGTACTTC. It translates to CASSPLRNLLRPPETQYF.